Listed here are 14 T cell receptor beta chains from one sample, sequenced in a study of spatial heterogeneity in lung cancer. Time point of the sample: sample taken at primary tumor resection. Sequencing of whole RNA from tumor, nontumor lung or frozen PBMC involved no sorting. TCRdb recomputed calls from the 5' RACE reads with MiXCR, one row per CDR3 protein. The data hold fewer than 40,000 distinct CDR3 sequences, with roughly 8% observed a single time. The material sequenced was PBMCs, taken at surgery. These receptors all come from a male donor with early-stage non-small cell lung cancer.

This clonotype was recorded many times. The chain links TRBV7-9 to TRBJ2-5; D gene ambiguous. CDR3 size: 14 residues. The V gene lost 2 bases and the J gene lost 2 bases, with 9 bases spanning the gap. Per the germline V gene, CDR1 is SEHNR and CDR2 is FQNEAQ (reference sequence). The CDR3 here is CASSLTSLQETQYF. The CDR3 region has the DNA TGTGCCAGCAGCTTAACGAGCCTACAAGAGACCCAGTACTTC.

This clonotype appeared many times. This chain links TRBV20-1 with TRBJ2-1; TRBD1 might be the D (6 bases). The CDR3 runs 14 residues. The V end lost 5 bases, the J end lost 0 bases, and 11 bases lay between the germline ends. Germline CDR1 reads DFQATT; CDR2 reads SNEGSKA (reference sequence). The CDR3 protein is CSAPDRGSYNEQFF. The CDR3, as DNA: TGCAGTGCTCCGGACAGAGGCTCCTACAATGAGCAGTTCTTC.

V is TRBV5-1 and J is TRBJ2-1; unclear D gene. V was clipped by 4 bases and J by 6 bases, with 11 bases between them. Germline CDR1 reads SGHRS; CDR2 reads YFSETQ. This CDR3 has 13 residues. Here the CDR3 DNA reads TGCGCCAGCAGCCCGGACCAAGCCAATGAGCAGTTCTTC. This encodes CASSPDQANEQFF. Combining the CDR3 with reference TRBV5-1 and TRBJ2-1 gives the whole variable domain KAGVTQTPRYLIKTRGQQVTLSCSPISGHRSVSWYQQTPGQGLQFLFEYFSETQRNKGNFPGRFSGRQFSNSRSEMNVSTLELGDSALYLCASSPDQANEQFFGPGTRLTVL.

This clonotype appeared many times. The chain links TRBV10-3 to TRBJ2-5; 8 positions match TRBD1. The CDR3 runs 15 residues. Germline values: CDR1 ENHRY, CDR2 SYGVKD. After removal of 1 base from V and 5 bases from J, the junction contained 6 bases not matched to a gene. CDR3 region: CAISEFQGAEETQYF. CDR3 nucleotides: TGTGCCATCAGTGAGTTCCAGGGGGCCGAGGAGACCCAGTACTTC.

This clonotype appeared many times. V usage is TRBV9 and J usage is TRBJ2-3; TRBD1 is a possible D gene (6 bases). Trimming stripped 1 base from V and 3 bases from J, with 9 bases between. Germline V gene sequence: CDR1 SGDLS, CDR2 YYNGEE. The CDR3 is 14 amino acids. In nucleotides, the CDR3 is TGTGCCAGCAGCGTAACAGGGTTGACAGATACGCAGTATTTT. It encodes CASSVTGLTDTQYF.

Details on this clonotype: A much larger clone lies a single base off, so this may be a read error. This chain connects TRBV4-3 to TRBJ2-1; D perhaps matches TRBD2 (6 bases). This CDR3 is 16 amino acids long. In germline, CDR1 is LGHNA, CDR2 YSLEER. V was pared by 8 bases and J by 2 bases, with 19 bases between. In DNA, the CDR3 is TGCGCCAGCGGCCCAAGAAATAGCGGTACCTACAATGAGCAGTTCTTC. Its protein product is CASGPRNSGTYNEQFF.

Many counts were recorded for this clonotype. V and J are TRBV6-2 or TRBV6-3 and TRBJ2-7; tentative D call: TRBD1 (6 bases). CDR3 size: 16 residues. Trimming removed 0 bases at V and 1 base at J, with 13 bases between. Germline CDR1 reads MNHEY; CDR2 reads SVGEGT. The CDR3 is CASSYSRRTASYEQYV. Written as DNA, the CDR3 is TGTGCCAGCAGTTACTCTAGGAGGACAGCTTCCTACGAGCAGTACGTC.

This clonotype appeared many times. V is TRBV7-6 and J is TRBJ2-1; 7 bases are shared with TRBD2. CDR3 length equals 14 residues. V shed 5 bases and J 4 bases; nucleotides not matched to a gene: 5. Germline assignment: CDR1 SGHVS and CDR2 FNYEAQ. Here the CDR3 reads CASSRGDYYNEQFF. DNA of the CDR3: TGTGCCAGCAGCCGAGGGGACTATTACAATGAGCAGTTCTTC.

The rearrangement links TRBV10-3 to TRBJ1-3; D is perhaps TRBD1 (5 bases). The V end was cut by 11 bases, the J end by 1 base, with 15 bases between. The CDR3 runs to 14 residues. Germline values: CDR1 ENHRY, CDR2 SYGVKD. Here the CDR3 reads CAVGTGGSGNTIYF. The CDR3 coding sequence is TGTGCCGTCGGAACTGGGGGGTCTGGAAACACCATATATTTT.

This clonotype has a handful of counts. The CDR3 bases are TGTGCCAGCAGTGAAACAGCGGGGGCCTACGAGCAGTACTTC. It is translated as CASSETAGAYEQYF. This sequence joins TRBV6-1 and TRBJ2-7; 8 bases line up with TRBD2. Trimming cost V 2 bases and J 2 bases; bases outside gene matches: 2. This CDR3 has 14 residues. In germline, CDR1 is MNHNS, CDR2 SASEGT.

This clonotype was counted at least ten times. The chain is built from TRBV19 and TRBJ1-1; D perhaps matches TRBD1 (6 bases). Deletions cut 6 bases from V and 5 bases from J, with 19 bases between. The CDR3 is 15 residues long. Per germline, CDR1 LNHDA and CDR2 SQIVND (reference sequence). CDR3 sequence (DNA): TGTGCCAGTAGCACCCGACAGGCCTCACGGACTGAAGCTTTCTTT. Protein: CASSTRQASRTEAFF.

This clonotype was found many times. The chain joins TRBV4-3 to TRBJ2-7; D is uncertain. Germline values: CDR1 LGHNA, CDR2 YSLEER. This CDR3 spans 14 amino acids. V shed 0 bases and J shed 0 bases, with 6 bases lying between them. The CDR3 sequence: CASSQDDGSYEQYF. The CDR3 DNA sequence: TGCGCCAGCAGCCAAGATGACGGCTCCTACGAGCAGTACTTC.

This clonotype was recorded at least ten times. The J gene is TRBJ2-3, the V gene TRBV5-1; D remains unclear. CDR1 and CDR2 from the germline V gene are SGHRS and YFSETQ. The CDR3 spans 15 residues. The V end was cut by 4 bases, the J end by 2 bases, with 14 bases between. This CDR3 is CASSLQLGNTDTQYF. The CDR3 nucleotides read TGCGCCAGCAGCCTACAGCTGGGCAACACAGATACGCAGTATTTT.

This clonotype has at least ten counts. The CDR3 region is CASSLTGANVLTF. Here the CDR3 DNA reads TGTGCCAGCAGCCTAACTGGGGCCAACGTCCTGACTTTC. V and J are TRBV6-2 or TRBV6-3 and TRBJ2-6; D is ambiguous. Germline values: CDR1 MNHEY, CDR2 SVGEGT. CDR3 length: 13 amino acids. Between the trimmed V and J ends, which lost 6 bases and 2 bases, there was a span of 5 bases.